A single sample gave rise to the 28 T cell receptor beta chains below, sequenced in a study of T cells after yellow fever vaccination. MiXCR, applied by TCRdb to the 5' RACE reads, yields one record per CDR3 protein. The table includes some 600,000 distinct CDR3 sequences, 12% detected once. Here the sequenced sample was PBMCs, taken on the day of the yellow fever booster vaccination. The receptors here all came from a man aged 25 to 40 who received the YFV17D yellow fever vaccine.

This CDR3 reads CASSSRGLADLTDTQYF. The CDR3 DNA is TGTGCCAGCAGCTCAAGGGGACTAGCGGATCTCACAGATACGCAGTATTTT. This sequence joins TRBV5-6 and TRBJ2-3, with TRBD2 matching over 11 bases. Germline V lookup: CDR1 SGHDT, CDR2 YYEEEE. Trimming cost V 3 bases and J 2 bases; bases outside gene matches: 8. The CDR3 totals 17 residues.

This clonotype has more than one count but fewer than ten. The V gene is TRBV29-1, the J gene TRBJ2-5; TRBD2 agrees at 8 bases. Germline V gives CDR1 SQVTM, CDR2 ANQGSEA. V shed 8 bases, J shed 5 bases, and the junction held 7 bases outside the gene matches. The CDR3 is made up of 12 amino acids. DNA for the CDR3: TGCAGCAACCTCCGGGGGGGGGAGACCCAGTACTTC. This encodes CSNLRGGETQYF.

V is TRBV24-1 and J is TRBJ2-1, with TRBD1 matching over 9 bases. The CDR3 totals 16 residues. The V segment lost 3 bases and the J segment 8 bases; nucleotides outside the gene matches: 10. Germline CDR1 reads KGHDR; CDR2 reads SFDVKD. The DNA for the CDR3 is TGTGCCACCAGTGATCCCACGGGACAGGGTGGCCATGAGCAGTTCTTC. Residues: CATSDPTGQGGHEQFF.

This clonotype was counted between two and nine times. This chain joins TRBV28 and TRBJ1-5; TRBD1 matches at 7 bases. CDR1 MDHEN and CDR2 SYDVKM come from the germline V gene. V gave up 3 bases and J gave up 3 bases; unmatched junction bases: 11. The CDR3 is made up of 17 amino acids. The CDR3 loop is CASSFPLGQKINQPQHF. The CDR3 DNA reads as TGTGCCAGCAGTTTCCCACTGGGACAGAAAATCAATCAGCCCCAGCATTTT.

At least ten counts were recorded for this clonotype. The rearrangement links TRBV20-1 to TRBJ2-2, with 11 bases identical to TRBD2. Germline CDR1 reads DFQATT; CDR2 reads SNEGSKA (reference sequence). The J segment lost 1 base and the V segment lost 6 bases, leaving 4 bases of the junction unmatched. The CDR3 covers 15 residues. CDR3 bases: TGCAGTGCACGACTAGCGGGGAGGAACACCGGGGAGCTGTTTTTT. It encodes CSARLAGRNTGELFF.

The chain links TRBV15 to TRBJ1-5, with D maybe TRBD1 (5 bases). The CDR3 is 15 amino acids. Trimming took off 3 bases at V and 4 bases at J, with 13 bases between the two ends. The germline V gene has CDR1 LNHNV and CDR2 YYDKDF (reference sequence). The CDR3 loop reads CATSSGNRINQPQHF. The CDR3 region has the DNA TGTGCCACCAGCAGCGGGAACAGGATTAATCAGCCCCAGCATTTT.

The table lists this clonotype with many counts. V and J are TRBV5-1 and TRBJ2-7, with TRBD2 identical over 7 bases. The CDR3 is 15 amino acids. Germline CDR1 and CDR2: SGHRS and YFSETQ. V was clipped by 1 base and J by 0 bases; unmatched bases: 4. CDR3 nucleotides: TGCGCCAGCAGCTTGATGGAGCGGGGCTCCTACGAGCAGTACTTC. Its protein product is CASSLMERGSYEQYF. Drawing the rest from reference TRBV5-1 and TRBJ2-7, the complete variable domain is KAGVTQTPRYLIKTRGQQVTLSCSPISGHRSVSWYQQTPGQGLQFLFEYFSETQRNKGNFPGRFSGRQFSNSRSEMNVSTLELGDSALYLCASSLMERGSYEQYFGPGTRLTVT.

This clonotype was found many times. The V and J genes are TRBV11-2 and TRBJ1-6; D gene uncertain. V was shortened by 3 bases and J by 7 bases, with 22 bases between the two germline ends. This CDR3 comprises 18 residues. Germline lookup yields CDR1 SGHAT and CDR2 FQNNGV. The CDR3 loop is CASSFQMYRARRNSPLHF. The CDR3 bases are TGTGCCAGCAGCTTCCAAATGTACCGCGCCCGGAGGAATTCACCCCTCCACTTT.

This chain connects TRBV7-9 to TRBJ2-5; no definite D call. V lost 5 bases, J lost 0 bases, and 13 bases lay in between. Germline lookup yields CDR1 SEHNR and CDR2 FQNEAQ (reference sequence). This CDR3 is built from 15 residues. The CDR3 spells CASSPRDGYQETQYF. CDR3 in DNA: TGTGCCAGCAGCCCTAGAGATGGGTACCAAGAGACCCAGTACTTC.

The chain is built from TRBV29-1 and TRBJ2-7; D perhaps matches TRBD1 (6 bases). Germline CDR1 is SQVTM and CDR2 is ANQGSEA. The CDR3 is 14 residues long. The V end lost 1 base, the J end lost 8 bases, and 18 bases lay between the germline ends. This chain's CDR3 is CSVEVDSPGGKQYF. CDR3 nucleotide sequence: TGCAGCGTTGAAGTGGACAGCCCAGGTGGGAAGCAGTACTTC.

This clonotype was observed a handful of times. V and J are TRBV25-1 and TRBJ2-1; 9 bases agree with TRBD2. The CDR3 runs 17 residues. Trimming cost V 6 bases and J 6 bases; bases outside gene matches: 15. Germline V gives CDR1 MGHDK, CDR2 SYGVNS. The CDR3 sequence is CASRGAAGVAGANEQFF. CDR3 coding DNA: TGTGCCAGCAGAGGAGCCGCAGGGGTAGCGGGAGCCAATGAGCAGTTCTTC.

This clonotype showed up just a few times. The J gene is TRBJ2-2, the V gene TRBV10-3; a weak D match, TRBD1 (5 bases). Germline-derived CDR1 and CDR2 are ENHRY and SYGVKD. The CDR3 runs to 14 residues. Deletions cut 3 bases from V and 1 base from J, with 6 bases between. CDR3 in amino acids: CAISEGQNTGELFF. The CDR3 DNA reads TGTGCCATCAGTGAAGGACAGAACACCGGGGAGCTGTTTTTT.

This sequence joins TRBV6-2 or TRBV6-3 and TRBJ2-3, with TRBD2 identical over 11 bases. The V and J ends lost 6 bases and 0 bases, in that order; junction bases with no gene match: 5. CDR3 length: 16 amino acids. CDR1 and CDR2 (germline): MNHEY, SVGEGT. CDR3 DNA sequence: TGTGCCAGCAGCGGGACTAGCGGAATGAGCACAGATACGCAGTATTTT. Protein product: CASSGTSGMSTDTQYF.

This clonotype was picked up a small number of times. The J gene is TRBJ2-5, the V gene TRBV29-1; 8 nucleotides line up with TRBD2. This CDR3 is 14 amino acids long. V lost 7 bases and J lost 4; bases outside the gene matches: 11. Germline V CDR1 and CDR2: SQVTM, ANQGSEA. The CDR3 region has the DNA TGCAGCGCGCCCCGGGCGGGAGGACCAGAGACCCAGTACTTC. Translated, it gives CSAPRAGGPETQYF.

This rearrangement joins TRBV5-6 to TRBJ2-1; D remains ambiguous. Trimming removed 0 bases at V and 12 bases at J, with 10 bases between. The CDR3 loop spans 12 amino acids. Germline loops: CDR1 SGHDT, CDR2 YYEEEE. DNA for the CDR3: TGTGCCAGCAGCTTGGACTTTAAGATGCAGTTCTTC. Translating gives CASSLDFKMQFF.

This sequence joins TRBV12-3 or TRBV12-4 and TRBJ2-7, with D perhaps being TRBD1 or TRBD2 (5 bases each). V was clipped by 6 bases and J by 0 bases, with 12 bases between them. The CDR3 is 14 amino acids. The CDR3 coding sequence is TGTGCCAGCAGAGAGACCGGGACCTCCTACGAGCAGTACTTC. Translating it yields CASRETGTSYEQYF.

The chain combines TRBV9 with TRBJ1-4; TRBD1 agrees at 8 bases. Germline CDR1 SGDLS, CDR2 YYNGEE. The V and J ends lost 0 bases and 5 bases, in that order; junction bases with no gene match: 3. The CDR3 extends over 15 amino acids. CDR3 in amino acids: CASSVVGTGNEKLFF. The CDR3 DNA is TGTGCCAGCAGCGTAGTGGGGACAGGAAATGAAAAACTGTTTTTT.

This clonotype turned up a few times. The J gene is TRBJ2-2, the V gene TRBV4-3, with TRBD1 as a possible D gene (6 bases). This CDR3 comprises 15 residues. Per the germline V gene, CDR1 is LGHNA and CDR2 is YSLEER. With 4 bases removed from V and 9 bases from J, the gap between germline ends came to 18 bases. In DNA form, the CDR3 reads TGCGCCAGCAGCCCGGGACAAGGACCCTTTTGGGAGCTGTTTTTT. Protein product: CASSPGQGPFWELFF.

The chain carries TRBV6-1 and TRBJ2-7; possibly TRBD2 for D (5 bases). The germline V and J ends were trimmed by 5 bases and 2 bases, with 10 bases remaining between them. Germline V gene sequence: CDR1 MNHNS, CDR2 SASEGT. The CDR3 sequence is 13 residues long. Here the CDR3 DNA reads TGTGCCAGCAGTAGTAGCGATACCTACGAGCAGTACTTC. Encoded protein: CASSSSDTYEQYF.

This clonotype was picked up a small number of times. This chain connects TRBV19 to TRBJ2-3; 9 nucleotides match TRBD1. In germline, CDR1 is LNHDA, CDR2 SQIVND (reference sequence). The V segment lost 8 bases and the J segment 0 bases; nucleotides outside the gene matches: 6. This CDR3 contains 15 residues. The CDR3 DNA sequence: TGTGCCAGTCGGAACAGGGGGCACAGCACAGATACGCAGTATTTT. It translates to CASRNRGHSTDTQYF.

V usage is TRBV21-1 and J usage is TRBJ2-5; the table's D call of TRBD1 was not tested on the DNA. TRBV21-1 is annotated as a pseudogene. The CDR3 has 16 amino acids. CDR3 sequence: CASSTWEFPGIETQYF. The CDR3 bases are TGTGCCAGCAGCACCTGGGAATTTCCCGGTATCGAGACCCAGTACTTC.

This clonotype was found a few times. The chain has TRBV6-2 or TRBV6-3 and TRBJ1-5; maybe TRBD1 (5 bases). Germline assignment: CDR1 MNHEY and CDR2 SVGEGT. CDR3 length: 14 amino acids. V shed 6 bases and J shed 6 bases, with 15 bases lying between them. CDR3 DNA sequence: TGTGCCAGCAGCACCCGGAGGGGAGGTCAGCCCCAGCATTTT. Protein sequence: CASSTRRGGQPQHF.

Ten or more counts support this clonotype. V usage is TRBV6-5 and J usage is TRBJ1-1; D is undetermined. This CDR3 has 12 residues. V shed 6 bases and J shed 3 bases, with 8 bases lying between them. Germline CDR1 reads MNHEY; CDR2 reads SVGAGI. CDR3 DNA: TGTGCCAGCAGGTACAGAGACACTGAAGCTTTCTTT. Its translation is CASRYRDTEAFF.

The sample holds a few counts of this clonotype. The rearrangement links TRBV7-9 to TRBJ2-7, with a weak D call TRBD1 (5 bases). V was pared by 4 bases and J by 3 bases, with 13 bases between. The CDR3 extends over 14 amino acids. Germline V gives CDR1 SEHNR, CDR2 FQNEAQ (reference sequence). This CDR3 reads CASSSDDSYYEQYF. CDR3 in DNA: TGTGCCAGCAGCTCAGACGACAGCTACTACGAGCAGTACTTC.

This clonotype came up many times. This rearrangement joins TRBV7-2 to TRBJ2-1; D is perhaps TRBD1 (6 bases). The V and J ends lost 5 bases and 3 bases respectively, with 17 bases between them. Germline assignment: CDR1 SGHTA and CDR2 FQGNSA. The CDR3 has 16 residues. The CDR3 here is CASSPQGQLSYNEQFF. CDR3 DNA: TGTGCCAGCAGCCCCCAAGGACAGCTCAGCTACAATGAGCAGTTCTTC.

In this sample, this clonotype turned up a few times. The chain joins TRBV4-3 to TRBJ2-1; 8 positions match TRBD2. The CDR3 extends over 19 amino acids. Trimming removed 0 bases from V and 0 bases from J; junction bases left unmatched: 10. Germline CDR1 and CDR2: LGHNA and YSLEER. DNA for the CDR3: TGCGCCAGCAGCCAAGAACTAGCGGCTCCCCCCCACTCCTACAATGAGCAGTTCTTC. Encoded protein: CASSQELAAPPHSYNEQFF.

This clonotype appeared many times. The V call is TRBV7-2, the J call TRBJ2-1, with TRBD2 matching over 10 bases. The V and J ends lost 1 base and 2 bases, in that order; junction bases with no gene match: 5. The CDR3 has 17 residues. Germline loops: CDR1 SGHTA, CDR2 FQGNSA. CDR3 loop: CASSLGTSGKTYNEQFF. In DNA, the CDR3 is TGTGCCAGCAGCTTAGGTACTAGCGGGAAGACCTACAATGAGCAGTTCTTC.

Written as DNA, the CDR3 is TGCAGTGCGGGGGGGGGAAATAATTCACCCCTCCACTTT. This encodes CSAGGGNNSPLHF. The chain carries TRBV20-1 and TRBJ1-6; a possible D gene is TRBD1 (5 bases). Germline V gives CDR1 DFQATT, CDR2 SNEGSKA (reference sequence). The V and J ends lost 6 bases and 5 bases respectively, with 11 bases between them. This CDR3 comprises 13 residues.